This TCR beta chain is from a study of T cell responses to AZD1222 COVID-19 vaccine. Findings of the study overall: The study sampled repertoires only after the peak T cell response.

The method was immunoSEQ multiplex PCR; TCRdb's version includes in-frame clones alone and lacks a portion of them. Here the sample spans about 170,000 clones, just over 90% being singletons. In regard to this clone: Its cognate antigen is unknown.

This clonotype originated in an adult in good health. The input for sequencing was peripheral blood, taken on day 0 of AZD1222 vaccination.

The CDR3 DNA is TGTGCCAGCAGACGACAGCTAACTAATGAAAAACTGTTTTTT. It is translated as CASRRQLTNEKLFF. The chain joins TRBV6-5 to TRBJ1-4; D possibly corresponds to TRBD1 (5 bases). In germline, CDR1 is MNHEY, CDR2 SVGAGI. V shed 6 bases and J shed 1 base, with 9 bases lying between them. The CDR3 is 14 amino acids.